One and the same sample provided the 9 T cell receptor beta chains below, sequenced in a study of cytomegalovirus exposure and HLA in healthy donors. Use of 60 Vbeta and 13 Jbeta primers characterized the PCR. Clones were read by immunoSEQ multiplex PCR, and TCRdb kept only the in-frame ones, dropping some. The sample includes 130,000 to 150,000 clones, about four fifths of them seen just once. The specimen sequenced was PBMCs. These receptors all stem from a woman in her thirties or forties in good health and CMV-seropositive.

The rearrangement joins TRBV13 to TRBJ2-2; no definite D call. Trimming stripped 4 bases from V and 3 bases from J, with 9 bases between. The CDR3 is 14 residues long. CDR1 and CDR2 (germline): PRHDT, FYEKMQ (reference sequence). CDR3 loop: CASSSRDHTGELFF. In DNA, the CDR3 is TGTGCCAGCAGCTCCCGAGATCACACCGGGGAGCTGTTTTTT.

V gene TRBV11-2 combines with J gene TRBJ1-1; no reliable D call. The germline V gene encodes CDR1 SGHAT and CDR2 FQNNGV. The V and J ends lost 4 bases and 8 bases respectively, with 14 bases between them. The CDR3 contains 13 residues. In DNA, the CDR3 is TGTGCCAGCAGCTCTGTAAACGAGGAGGAAGCTTTCTTT. Amino acid sequence: CASSSVNEEEAFF.

This chain uses TRBV5-1 with TRBJ2-3, with 10 positions matching TRBD1. The V segment lost 9 bases and the J segment 2 bases; nucleotides outside the gene matches: 3. The CDR3 has 13 amino acids. The germline gives CDR1 SGHRS, CDR2 YFSETQ. CDR3 DNA sequence: TGCGCCACCGGGACAGGGGCCACAGATACGCAGTATTTT. Translating gives CATGTGATDTQYF.

The CDR3 spells CASSPSADGELFF. DNA of the CDR3: TGTGCCAGCAGCCCCTCTGCGGACGGGGAGCTGTTTTTT. The J gene is TRBJ2-2, the V gene TRBV16; D is unclear. V lost 4 bases to trimming and J lost 7 bases, with 10 bases between them. There are 13 residues in the CDR3. Germline assignment: CDR1 KGHSY and CDR2 FQNENV.

The chain couples TRBV5-1 to TRBJ2-5, with 8 positions matching TRBD1. V lost 9 bases and J lost 2; bases outside the gene matches: 12. Germline values: CDR1 SGHRS, CDR2 YFSETQ. The CDR3 is 15 residues long. The CDR3 reads CATTSVGQGQETQYF. In nucleotides, the CDR3 is TGCGCCACCACCTCGGTCGGACAGGGTCAAGAGACCCAGTACTTC. The full variable domain, its missing parts supplied by reference TRBV5-1 and TRBJ2-5, is KAGVTQTPRYLIKTRGQQVTLSCSPISGHRSVSWYQQTPGQGLQFLFEYFSETQRNKGNFPGRFSGRQFSNSRSEMNVSTLELGDSALYLCATTSVGQGQETQYFGPGTRLLVL.

The V gene is TRBV2, the J gene TRBJ1-2; maybe TRBD1 (6 bases). Per the germline V gene, CDR1 is SNHLY and CDR2 is FYNNEI. V lost 6 bases and J lost 7, with 24 bases in between. The CDR3 has 16 amino acids. The CDR3 here is CASSGGQTGTSSGYTF. DNA of the CDR3: TGTGCCAGCAGCGGGGGGCAAACAGGGACCTCAAGTGGCTACACCTTC.

The chain is built from TRBV2 and TRBJ1-1; D is uncertain. V was cut by 3 bases and J by 1 base, with 12 bases left in between. The CDR3 runs to 15 residues. Germline lookup yields CDR1 SNHLY and CDR2 FYNNEI. CDR3 region: CASSDPPRGNTEAFF. CDR3 coding DNA: TGTGCCAGCAGTGATCCCCCTCGAGGGAACACTGAAGCTTTCTTT. Using reference TRBV2 and TRBJ1-1 for the parts outside the CDR3, the full variable domain is EPEVTQTPSHQVTQMGQEVILRCVPISNHLYFYWYRQILGQKVEFLVSFYNNEISEKSEIFDDQFSVERPDGSNFTLKIRSTKLEDSAMYFCASSDPPRGNTEAFFGQGTRLTVV.

The rearrangement joins TRBV7-9 to TRBJ2-7; 8 bases line up with TRBD1. V shed 1 base and J 1 base; nucleotides not matched to a gene: 0. The germline V gene has CDR1 SEHNR and CDR2 FQNEAQ (reference sequence). The CDR3 length is 14 residues. CDR3 region: CASSLGTGSYEQYF. The CDR3 DNA is TGTGCCAGCAGCTTAGGGACAGGGTCCTACGAGCAGTACTTC.

This clone has a handful of counts. The chain joins TRBV10-3 to TRBJ1-3; 9 bases agree with TRBD1. CDR3 size: 16 residues. Germline trimming cut 2 bases from V and 5 bases from J; bases unmatched to any gene: 7. CDR1 ENHRY and CDR2 SYGVKD come from the germline V gene. For the CDR3, the DNA is TGTGCCATCAGTGAGAGTGGGGGACAGGGAAGAAACACCATATATTTT. Translation gives CAISESGGQGRNTIYF.